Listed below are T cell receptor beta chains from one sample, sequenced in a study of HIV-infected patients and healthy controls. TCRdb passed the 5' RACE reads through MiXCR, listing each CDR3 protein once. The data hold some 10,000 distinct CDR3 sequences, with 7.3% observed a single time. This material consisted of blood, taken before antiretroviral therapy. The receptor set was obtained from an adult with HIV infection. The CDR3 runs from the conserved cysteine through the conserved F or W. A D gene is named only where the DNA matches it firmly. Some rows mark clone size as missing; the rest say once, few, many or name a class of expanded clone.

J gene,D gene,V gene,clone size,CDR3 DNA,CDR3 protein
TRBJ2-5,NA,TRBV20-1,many,TGCAGTGCAGCCGGGACCGGGAAAGAGACCCAGTACTTC,CSAAGTGKETQYF
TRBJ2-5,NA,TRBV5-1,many,TGCGCCAGCAGCTTCCAGGAGACCCAGTACTTC,CASSFQETQYF
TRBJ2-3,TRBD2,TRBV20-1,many,TGCAGTGCCCCCCCAGCGGGGGGGGCAGATACGCAGTATTTT,CSAPPAGGADTQYF
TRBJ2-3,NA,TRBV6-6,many,TGTGCCAGCAGTTTTCCCCCTCCAGATACGCAGTATTTT,CASSFPPPDTQYF
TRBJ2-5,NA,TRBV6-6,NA,TGTGCCAGCAGTTATGGCGGCCAAGAGACCCAGTACTTC,CASSYGGQETQYF
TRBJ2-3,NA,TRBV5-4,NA,TGTGCCAGCAGCTTGCCCCCGGGGCAAACAGATACGCAGTATTTT,CASSLPPGQTDTQYF
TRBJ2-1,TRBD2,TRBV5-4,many,TGTGCCAGCAGCTTTTTCGCGGGGGTTACTAATGAGCAGTTCTTC,CASSFFAGVTNEQFF
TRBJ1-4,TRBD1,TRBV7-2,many,TGTGCCAGCACACCGGGACAGGGTCACCAGGGGGAAAAACTGTTTTTT,CASTPGQGHQGEKLFF
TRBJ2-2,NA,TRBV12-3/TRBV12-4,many,TGTGCCAGCAACCCCGGGAACACCGGGGAGCTGTTTTTT,CASNPGNTGELFF
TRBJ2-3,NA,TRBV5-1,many,TGCGCCAGCAGCTTGGCCCGAGACCAAAGCACAGATACGCAGTATTTT,CASSLARDQSTDTQYF
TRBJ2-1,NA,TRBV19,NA,TGTGCCAGTGGTACAGGGAGCTCCTACAATGAGCAGTTCTTC,CASGTGSSYNEQFF
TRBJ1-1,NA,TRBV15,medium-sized,TGTGCCACCAGCAGCTTCCGTGGGTACACTGAAGCTTTCTTT,CATSSFRGYTEAFF
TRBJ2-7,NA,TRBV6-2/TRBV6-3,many,TGTGCCAGCAGTTACCCAGGGACGGGGAGCTACGAGCAGTACTTC,CASSYPGTGSYEQYF